The 19 T cell receptor beta chains reported below all come from one sample, sequenced in a study of T cells after yellow fever vaccination. TCRdb re-analysed the 5' RACE reads in MiXCR, keeping a single row per CDR3 protein. The sample yields 160,000 or so distinct CDR3 sequences, under 7.5% seen once. Sample: CD4+ T cells sorted from PBMCs, taken around 5 days after the first yellow fever vaccination. The receptors stem from a man aged 18 to 30 who received the YFV17D yellow fever vaccine.

V and J are TRBV5-1 and TRBJ1-1; D possibly corresponds to TRBD1 (6 bases). V was pared by 4 bases and J by 1 base, with 17 bases between. The CDR3 sequence is 16 residues long. Germline CDR1 SGHRS, CDR2 YFSETQ. CDR3 region: CASSGGTPHSNTEAFF. The CDR3 DNA follows: TGCGCCAGCAGCGGAGGGACACCTCACTCGAACACTGAAGCTTTCTTT. The entire variable domain, with the rest obtained from reference TRBV5-1 and TRBJ1-1, is as follows: KAGVTQTPRYLIKTRGQQVTLSCSPISGHRSVSWYQQTPGQGLQFLFEYFSETQRNKGNFPGRFSGRQFSNSRSEMNVSTLELGDSALYLCASSGGTPHSNTEAFFGQGTRLTVV.

In this sample, this clonotype turned up many times. This chain connects TRBV5-1 to TRBJ2-5; 8 positions match TRBD1. J lost 5 bases, V lost 0 bases, and 9 bases had no gene match. The CDR3 runs 16 residues. Germline V gene lookup returns CDR1 SGHRS and CDR2 YFSETQ. The CDR3 reads CASSLGGQVTVETQYF. CDR3 nucleotides: TGCGCCAGCAGCTTGGGGGGACAGGTTACCGTTGAGACCCAGTACTTC.

Ten or more counts support this clonotype. The chain recombines TRBV20-1 with TRBJ1-1; 7 bases map to TRBD1. The CDR3 consists of 15 residues. Looked up from germline, CDR1 is DFQATT and CDR2 is SNEGSKA (reference sequence). V lost 0 bases and J lost 4; bases outside the gene matches: 8. The CDR3 reads CSAREGDSWGTEAFF. DNA for the CDR3: TGCAGTGCTAGAGAGGGGGACAGCTGGGGCACTGAAGCTTTCTTT.

This clonotype was seen many times. Here the CDR3 reads CASCIQLAGAFYNEQFF. DNA of the CDR3: TGTGCCAGCTGTATACAACTAGCGGGGGCCTTCTACAATGAGCAGTTCTTC. This chain joins TRBV6-2 or TRBV6-3 and TRBJ2-1; 11 bases are shared with TRBD2. Per germline, CDR1 MNHEY and CDR2 SVGEGT. The CDR3 has 17 residues. V lost 8 bases, J lost 3 bases, and 12 bases stayed unmatched.

This clonotype has ten or more counts. V usage is TRBV12-3 or TRBV12-4 and J usage is TRBJ1-3; 10 nucleotides align to TRBD1. This CDR3 spans 16 amino acids. The junction had 8 bases not matched to a gene; V was cut back by 7 bases and J by 2 bases. The CDR3 DNA follows: TGTGCCAGCAAGGACAGGGGGGTTTTCACTGGAAACACCATATATTTT. Residues: CASKDRGVFTGNTIYF.

This clonotype occurred many times. The chain combines TRBV6-2 or TRBV6-3 with TRBJ1-3; 7 bases are shared with TRBD1. The CDR3 consists of 16 residues. Germline V gives CDR1 MNHEY, CDR2 SVGEGT. The junction had 11 bases not matched to a gene; V was cut back by 2 bases and J by 7 bases. The CDR3 sequence: CASSYRRTGAQNTIYF. CDR3 nucleotides: TGTGCCAGCAGTTACCGGCGGACAGGCGCTCAGAACACCATATATTTT.

The sample holds a few counts of this clonotype. The chain has TRBV5-4 and TRBJ1-5; D remains unclear. The V and J ends lost 2 bases and 0 bases respectively, with 6 bases between them. The CDR3 spans 14 residues. Germline CDR1 and CDR2: SGHNT and YYREEE (reference sequence). The CDR3, as DNA: TGTGCCAGCAGCTTACAGCCTAGCAATCAGCCCCAGCATTTT. It yields the protein CASSLQPSNQPQHF.

This clonotype was counted ten times or more. The chain uses TRBV20-1 and TRBJ2-3; 8 bases line up with TRBD1. This CDR3 contains 15 residues. Germline CDR1 is DFQATT and CDR2 is SNEGSKA (reference sequence). Trimming cost V 4 bases and J 1 base; bases outside gene matches: 7. The CDR3 loop is CSANSMTGGTDTQYF. As DNA, the CDR3 is TGCAGTGCTAACTCGATGACAGGGGGCACAGATACGCAGTATTTT.

The sample holds many counts of this clonotype. V is TRBV5-5 and J is TRBJ2-7, with 12 bases matching TRBD2. CDR3 length: 12 residues. Germline V gene lookup returns CDR1 SGHKS and CDR2 YYEKEE (reference sequence). Trimming removed 6 bases from V and 6 bases from J; junction bases left unmatched: 1. The CDR3 is CASKLAGGEQYV. The CDR3 region has the DNA TGTGCCAGCAAACTAGCGGGGGGCGAGCAGTACGTC.

This clonotype appeared once. A read error may account for a junction end that differs from germline. This chain joins TRBV12-3 or TRBV12-4 and TRBJ1-2; TRBD1 is a possible D gene (5 bases). The CDR3 runs to 13 residues. CDR3 nucleotide sequence: TGTACCAGCAGTTTTCAGGGCCCCTATGGCTACACCTTC. Protein: CTSSFQGPYGYTF.

This clonotype was observed many times. The chain has TRBV4-2 and TRBJ2-2; TRBD2 is a possible D gene (7 bases). The CDR3 runs to 14 residues. Germline V gene sequence: CDR1 LGHNA, CDR2 YNFKEQ. V was cut by 4 bases and J by 8 bases, with 14 bases left in between. The CDR3 sequence: CASSRGGGFGELFF. The CDR3 nucleotides are TGTGCCAGCAGCCGCGGCGGGGGCTTTGGGGAGCTGTTTTTT.

This clonotype was seen only once. One base away lies a much larger clone, so this may be a sequencing read error. The genes are TRBV5-1 and TRBJ2-7; D tentatively fits TRBD1 or TRBD2 (5 bases each). Trimming took 4 bases from V and 5 from J, leaving 13 bases between them. The CDR3 contains 13 residues. Germline V gives CDR1 SGHRS, CDR2 YFSETQ. The DNA of the CDR3 is TGCGCCAGCAGCCTGGGACCGATCGACGAGCAGTACGTC. This sequence encodes CASSLGPIDEQYV.

The chain joins TRBV11-1 to TRBJ2-6; D possibly uses TRBD1 or TRBD2 (5 bases each). Trimming left V 3 bases short and J 1 base short, with 16 bases between. Germline V gene lookup returns CDR1 SGHAT and CDR2 FQDESV (reference sequence). CDR3 length: 18 amino acids. CDR3 coding DNA: TGTGCCAGCAGCTTGGGGGTGATGAGCGGTTCTGGGGCCAACGTCCTGACTTTC. The encoded protein is CASSLGVMSGSGANVLTF.

This clonotype occurred many times. The CDR3 loop is CASSLRGTDTQYF. CDR3 nucleotide sequence: TGTGCCAGCAGTCTCCGAGGCACAGATACGCAGTATTTT. The chain has TRBV12-3 or TRBV12-4 and TRBJ2-3; D ambiguous. V was clipped by 5 bases and J by 1 base, with 7 bases between them. This CDR3 is 13 amino acids long.

This clonotype came up a few times. The rearrangement uses TRBV4-3 and TRBJ2-6; the match to TRBD1 covers 8 bases. There are 17 residues in the CDR3. V was pared by 1 base and J by 3 bases, with 5 bases of the junction left unmatched. Germline V gene sequence: CDR1 LGHNA, CDR2 YSLEER. The CDR3 nucleotides are TGCGCCAGCAGCCAAGGTCAGGGGGCGCTTGGGGCCAACGTCCTGACTTTC. Its protein product is CASSQGQGALGANVLTF.

This clonotype was seen many times. In DNA, the CDR3 is TGTGCCAGCACCGACAGGCGACGTGGCTACACCTTC. Its translation: CASTDRRRGYTF. The chain carries TRBV6-5 and TRBJ1-2, with D maybe TRBD1 (6 bases). The V end was cut by 7 bases, the J end by 7 bases, with 13 bases between. CDR1 is MNHEY, CDR2 SVGAGI, per germline. The CDR3 loop spans 12 amino acids.

The chain joins TRBV7-2 to TRBJ1-2; D is ambiguous. V dropped 1 base and J dropped 4 bases, with 13 bases sitting between them. Germline V lookup: CDR1 SGHTA, CDR2 FQGNSA. The CDR3 covers 15 residues. This CDR3 reads CASSLGPGTIYGYTF. CDR3 DNA sequence: TGTGCCAGCAGCTTAGGTCCAGGAACTATCTATGGCTACACCTTC.

This clonotype was observed a handful of times. V usage is TRBV6-5 and J usage is TRBJ2-2; 8 nucleotides align to TRBD2. The CDR3 loop spans 15 amino acids. The J segment lost 5 bases and the V segment lost 6 bases, leaving 8 bases of the junction unmatched. Germline V gene lookup returns CDR1 MNHEY and CDR2 SVGAGI. The CDR3 region is CASRAGGAWTGELFF. The CDR3 coding sequence is TGTGCCAGCAGGGCGGGGGGCGCCTGGACCGGGGAGCTGTTTTTT.

This clonotype was counted between two and nine times. This sequence joins TRBV15 and TRBJ1-2, with TRBD1 identical over 8 bases. Germline CDR1 reads LNHNV; CDR2 reads YYDKDF (reference sequence). J lost 5 bases, V lost 4 bases, and 9 bases had no gene match. This CDR3 contains 15 residues. DNA for the CDR3: TGTGCCACCAGCACAGGGGGCGCGGTGGTATATGGCTACACCTTC. This translates into CATSTGGAVVYGYTF.